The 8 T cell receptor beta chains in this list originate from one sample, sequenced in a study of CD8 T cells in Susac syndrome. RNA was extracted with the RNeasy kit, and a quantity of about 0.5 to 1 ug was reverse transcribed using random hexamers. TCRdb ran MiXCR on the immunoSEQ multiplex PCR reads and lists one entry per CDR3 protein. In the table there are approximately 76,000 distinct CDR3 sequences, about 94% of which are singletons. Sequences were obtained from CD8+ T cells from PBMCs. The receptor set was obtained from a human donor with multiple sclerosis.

In nucleotides, the CDR3 is TGCAGTGCTACCCATGGGAGGGGACATCAGCCCCAGCATTTT. This sequence encodes CSATHGRGHQPQHF. V usage is TRBV20-1 and J usage is TRBJ1-5; weak D call: TRBD1 (5 bases). The CDR3 is 14 residues long. Germline values: CDR1 DFQATT, CDR2 SNEGSKA (reference sequence). The V end was cut by 4 bases, the J end by 5 bases, with 15 bases between.

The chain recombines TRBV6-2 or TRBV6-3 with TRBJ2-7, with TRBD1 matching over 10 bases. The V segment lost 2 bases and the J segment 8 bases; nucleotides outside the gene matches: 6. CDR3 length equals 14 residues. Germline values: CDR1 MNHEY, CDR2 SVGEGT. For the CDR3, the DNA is TGTGCCAGCAGTTACGACAGGGGGCAGTGGAAGCAGTACTTC. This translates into CASSYDRGQWKQYF.

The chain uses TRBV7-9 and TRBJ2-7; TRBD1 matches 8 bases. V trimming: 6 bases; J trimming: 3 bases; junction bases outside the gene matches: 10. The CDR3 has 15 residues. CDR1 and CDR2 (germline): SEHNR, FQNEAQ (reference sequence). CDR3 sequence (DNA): TGTGCCAGCAGTGAAGACAGGGGCGCCATCTACGAGCAGTACTTC. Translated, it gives CASSEDRGAIYEQYF.

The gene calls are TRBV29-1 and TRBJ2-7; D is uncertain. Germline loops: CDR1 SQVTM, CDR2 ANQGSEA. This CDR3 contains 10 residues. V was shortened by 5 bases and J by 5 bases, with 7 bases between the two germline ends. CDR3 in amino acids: CSVWGNEQYF. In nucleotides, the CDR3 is TGCAGCGTTTGGGGAAACGAGCAGTACTTC.

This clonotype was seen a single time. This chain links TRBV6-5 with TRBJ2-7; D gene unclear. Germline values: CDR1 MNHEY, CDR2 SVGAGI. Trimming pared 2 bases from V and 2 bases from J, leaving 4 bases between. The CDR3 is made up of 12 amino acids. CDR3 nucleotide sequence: TGTGCCAGCAGTTACGGACCCTACGAGCAGTACTTC. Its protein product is CASSYGPYEQYF.

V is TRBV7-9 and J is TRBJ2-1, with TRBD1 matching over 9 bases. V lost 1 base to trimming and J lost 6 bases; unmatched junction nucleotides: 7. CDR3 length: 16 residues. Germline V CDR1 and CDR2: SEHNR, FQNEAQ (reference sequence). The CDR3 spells CASSLGGTGYVNEQFF. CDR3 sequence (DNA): TGTGCCAGCAGCTTAGGCGGGACAGGGTATGTCAATGAGCAGTTCTTC.

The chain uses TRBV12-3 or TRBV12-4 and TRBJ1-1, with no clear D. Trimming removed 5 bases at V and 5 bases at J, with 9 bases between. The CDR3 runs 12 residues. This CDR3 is CASSPIGTEAFF. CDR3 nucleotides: TGTGCCAGCAGTCCCATCGGGACTGAAGCTTTCTTT.

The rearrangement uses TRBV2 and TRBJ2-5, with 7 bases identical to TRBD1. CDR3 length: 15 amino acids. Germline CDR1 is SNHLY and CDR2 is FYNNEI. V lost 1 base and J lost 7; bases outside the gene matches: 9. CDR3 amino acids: CASSEGDSSYWTQYF. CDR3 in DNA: TGTGCCAGCAGTGAAGGGGACAGCTCCTATTGGACCCAGTACTTC. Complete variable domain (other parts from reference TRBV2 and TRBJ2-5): EPEVTQTPSHQVTQMGQEVILRCVPISNHLYFYWYRQILGQKVEFLVSFYNNEISEKSEIFDDQFSVERPDGSNFTLKIRSTKLEDSAMYFCASSEGDSSYWTQYFGPGTRLLVL.